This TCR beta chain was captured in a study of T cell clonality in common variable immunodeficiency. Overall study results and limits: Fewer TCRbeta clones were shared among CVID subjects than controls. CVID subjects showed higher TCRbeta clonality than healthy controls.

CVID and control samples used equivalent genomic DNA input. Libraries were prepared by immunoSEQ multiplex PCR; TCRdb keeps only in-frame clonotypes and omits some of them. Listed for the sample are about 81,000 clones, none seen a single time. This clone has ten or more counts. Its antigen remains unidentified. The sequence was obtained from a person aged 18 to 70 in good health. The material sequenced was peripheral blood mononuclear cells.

The DNA read from the CDR3 is TGTGCCAGCAGCTTAGATCGAGAGACC. Encoded protein: CASSLDRET. The full CDR3 sequence reads CASSLDRETQYF. The chain has TRBV7-2 and TRBJ2-5, with D unresolved. The sequence runs out 3 residues before the end of the CDR3; the remainder is reconstructed from the germline J gene. V lost 1 base to trimming and J lost 4 bases, with 4 bases between them. Looked up from germline, CDR1 is SGHTA and CDR2 is FQGNSA. CDR3 size: 12 residues.